A single T cell receptor beta chain is shown here with its context. The sample originates from a study of blood T cell repertoires in COVID-19. In the study overall: Sources were T cells, B-cell-depleted T cells, or PBMCs; the material itself was cDNA or gDNA.

The authors' processing: By means of reference gene primer amplification, nucleated cell counts were estimated. Repertoires were generated with immunoSEQ multiplex PCR, while TCRdb's copy carries only in-frame clones and drops some. V and J calls and clone size are those listed in that table; D and trimming were worked out from the DNA. The repertoire holds about 230,000 clones, with around 83% as singletons. Trimming cost V 4 bases and J 0 bases; bases outside gene matches: 2. CDR1 is MNHNY and CDR2 is SVGAGI in the germline V gene (reference sequence). CDR3 length: 15 amino acids. The sequenced sample was peripheral blood. This receptor was obtained from a middle-aged man with acute or convalescent COVID-19. The rearrangement links TRBV6-6 to TRBJ1-5; TRBD1 aligns across 8 bases. The CDR3 sequence: CASSLGQVSNQPQHF. The CDR3 region has the DNA TGTGCCAGCAGTTTGGGACAGGTTAGCAATCAGCCCCAGCATTTT.